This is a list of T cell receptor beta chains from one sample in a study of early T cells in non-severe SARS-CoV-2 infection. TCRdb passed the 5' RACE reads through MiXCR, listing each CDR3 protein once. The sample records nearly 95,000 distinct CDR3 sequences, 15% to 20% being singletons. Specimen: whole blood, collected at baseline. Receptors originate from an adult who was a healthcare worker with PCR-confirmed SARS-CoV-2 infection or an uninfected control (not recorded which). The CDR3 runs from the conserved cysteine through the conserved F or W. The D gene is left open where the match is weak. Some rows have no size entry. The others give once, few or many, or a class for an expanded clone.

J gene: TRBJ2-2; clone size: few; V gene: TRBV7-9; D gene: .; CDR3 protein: CASSLEGRPTGELFF; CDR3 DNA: TGTGCCAGCAGCTTAGAGGGAAGGCCTACCGGGGAGCTGTTTTTT
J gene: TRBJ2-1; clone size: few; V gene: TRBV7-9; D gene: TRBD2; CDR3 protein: CASSSDRLAGVDEQFF; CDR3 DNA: TGTGCCAGCAGCTCCGACCGACTAGCGGGGGTAGATGAGCAGTTCTTC
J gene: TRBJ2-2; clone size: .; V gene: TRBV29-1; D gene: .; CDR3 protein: CSVEPTNTGELFF; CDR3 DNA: TGCAGCGTTGAGCCTACCAACACCGGGGAGCTGTTTTTT
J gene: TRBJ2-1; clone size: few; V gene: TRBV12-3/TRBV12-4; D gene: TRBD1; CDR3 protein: CASSRGTGLNEQFF; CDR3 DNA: TGTGCCAGCAGCCGAGGGACAGGGCTCAATGAGCAGTTCTTC
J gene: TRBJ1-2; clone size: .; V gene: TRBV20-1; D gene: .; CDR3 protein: CSARDRQPVDYGYTF; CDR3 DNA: TGCAGTGCTAGAGATCGCCAGCCCGTGGACTATGGCTACACCTTC
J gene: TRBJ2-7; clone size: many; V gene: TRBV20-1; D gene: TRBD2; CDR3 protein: CSAQRGAYEQYF; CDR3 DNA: TGCAGTGCTCAGCGGGGGGCATACGAGCAGTACTTC
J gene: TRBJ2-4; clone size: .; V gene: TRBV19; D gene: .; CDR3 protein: CASSGRDRNIQYF; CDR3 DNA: TGTGCCAGTAGCGGCAGGGATCGGAACATTCAGTACTTC
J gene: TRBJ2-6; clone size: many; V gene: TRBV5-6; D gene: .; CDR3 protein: CASSTYAYGVKTGANVLTF; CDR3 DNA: TGTGCCAGCAGCACTTACGCCTACGGAGTTAAGACTGGGGCCAACGTCCTGACTTTC
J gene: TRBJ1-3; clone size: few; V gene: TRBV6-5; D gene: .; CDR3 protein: CASSPQSSGNTIYF; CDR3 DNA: TGTGCCAGCAGTCCACAAAGCTCTGGAAACACCATATATTTT
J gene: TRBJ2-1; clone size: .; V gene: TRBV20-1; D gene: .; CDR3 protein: CSAGRARGDHNEQFF; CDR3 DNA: TGCAGTGCCGGGAGGGCCAGGGGGGACCACAATGAGCAGTTCTTC
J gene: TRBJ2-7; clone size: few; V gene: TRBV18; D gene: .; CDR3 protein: CASSPDGSSYEQYF; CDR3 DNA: TGTGCCAGCTCGCCGGACGGGAGCTCCTACGAGCAGTACTTC
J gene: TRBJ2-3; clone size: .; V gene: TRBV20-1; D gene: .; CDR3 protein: CSVRAGSTDTQYF; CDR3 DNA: TGCAGTGTCAGGGCAGGGAGTACAGATACGCAGTATTTT
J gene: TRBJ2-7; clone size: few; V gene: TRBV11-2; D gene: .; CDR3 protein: CASSPIVTVAYEQYF; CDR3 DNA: TGTGCCAGCAGCCCGATCGTTACCGTCGCCTACGAGCAGTACTTC
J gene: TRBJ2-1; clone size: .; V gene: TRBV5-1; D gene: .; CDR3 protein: CASSLEGTSYNEQFF; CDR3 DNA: TGCGCCAGCAGCTTGGAGGGGACGTCCTACAATGAGCAGTTCTTC
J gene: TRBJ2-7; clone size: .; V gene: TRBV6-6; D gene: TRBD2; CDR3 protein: CASRPGRNYEQYF; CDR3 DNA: TGTGCCAGCCGTCCCGGGAGGAACTACGAGCAGTACTTC
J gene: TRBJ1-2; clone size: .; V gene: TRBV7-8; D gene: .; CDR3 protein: CASSFRGGLFGNYGYTF; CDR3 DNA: TGTGCCAGCAGCTTCAGGGGCGGACTATTTGGGAACTATGGCTACACCTTC
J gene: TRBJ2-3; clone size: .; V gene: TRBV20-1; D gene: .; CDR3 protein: CSARVRRGNTDTQYF; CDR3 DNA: TGCAGTGCTAGGGTGAGAAGGGGAAACACAGATACGCAGTATTTT
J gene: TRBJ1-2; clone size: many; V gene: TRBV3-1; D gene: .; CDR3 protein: CASSHGGRNGYTF; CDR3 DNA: TGTGCCAGCAGCCATGGGGGGAGGAATGGCTACACCTTC
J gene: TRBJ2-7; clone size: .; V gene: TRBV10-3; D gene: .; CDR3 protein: CAISEGARSSYEQYF; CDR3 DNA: TGTGCCATCAGTGAGGGGGCGCGGAGTTCCTACGAGCAGTACTTC
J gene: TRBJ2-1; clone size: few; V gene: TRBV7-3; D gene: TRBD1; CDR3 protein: CASSSRQGVYNEQFF; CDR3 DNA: TGTGCCAGCAGCTCCAGACAGGGGGTGTACAATGAGCAGTTCTTC
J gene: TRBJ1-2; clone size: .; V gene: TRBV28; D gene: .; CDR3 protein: CASRMDGTYGYTF; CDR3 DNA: TGTGCCAGCAGGATGGACGGAACCTATGGCTACACCTTC
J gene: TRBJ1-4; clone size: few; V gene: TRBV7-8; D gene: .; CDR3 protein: CASSLSDREVWELFF; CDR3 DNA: TGTGCCAGCAGCTTATCAGACCGGGAAGTGTGGGAACTGTTTTTT
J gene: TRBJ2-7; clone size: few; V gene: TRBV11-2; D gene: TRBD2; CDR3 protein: CASSRGTSGTYEQYF; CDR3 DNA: TGTGCCAGCAGCCGAGGGACTAGCGGGACCTACGAGCAGTACTTC
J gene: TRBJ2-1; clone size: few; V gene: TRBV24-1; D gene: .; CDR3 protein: CATSHRDRAYNEQFF; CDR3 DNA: TGTGCCACCAGTCACCGGGACCGAGCCTACAATGAGCAGTTCTTC
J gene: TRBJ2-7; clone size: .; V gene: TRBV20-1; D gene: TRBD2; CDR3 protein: CSASADSGGYEQYF; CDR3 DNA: TGCAGTGCTTCCGCGGACAGCGGGGGCTACGAGCAGTACTTC
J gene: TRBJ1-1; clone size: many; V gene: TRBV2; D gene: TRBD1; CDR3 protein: CAGQAVGDTEAFF; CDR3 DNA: TGTGCCGGACAGGCAGTAGGAGACACTGAAGCTTTCTTT
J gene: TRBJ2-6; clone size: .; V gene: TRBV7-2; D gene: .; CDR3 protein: CASSLLSHPSLSGANVLTF; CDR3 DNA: TGTGCCAGCAGCTTACTAAGCCACCCTTCCCTCTCTGGGGCCAACGTCCTGACTTTC
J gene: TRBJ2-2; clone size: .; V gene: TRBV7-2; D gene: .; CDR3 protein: CASSLRQREGPGSCFF; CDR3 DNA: .
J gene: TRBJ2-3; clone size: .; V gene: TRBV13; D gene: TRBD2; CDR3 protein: CASSSSRLAGRTDTQYF; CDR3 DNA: TGTGCCAGCAGCTCAAGCCGACTAGCGGGACGCACAGATACGCAGTATTTT
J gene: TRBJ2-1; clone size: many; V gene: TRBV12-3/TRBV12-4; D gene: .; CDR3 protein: CASSMHRGRNEQFF; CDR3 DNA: TGTGCCAGCAGTATGCACCGGGGGCGCAATGAGCAGTTCTTC
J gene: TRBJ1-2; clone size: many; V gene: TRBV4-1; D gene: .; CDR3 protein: CASSSPGRQLGLGYTF; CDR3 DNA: TGCGCCAGCAGCTCCCCGGGACGCCAACTCGGCTTGGGCTACACCTTC
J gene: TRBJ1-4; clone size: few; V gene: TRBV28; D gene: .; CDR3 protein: CASSFRGETNEKLFF; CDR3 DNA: TGTGCCAGCAGTTTTAGGGGGGAAACTAATGAAAAACTGTTTTTT
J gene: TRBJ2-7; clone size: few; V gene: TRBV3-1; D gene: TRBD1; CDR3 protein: CASSQPRTGSYEQYF; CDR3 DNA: TGTGCCAGCAGCCAGCCCCGGACAGGCTCCTACGAGCAGTACTTC
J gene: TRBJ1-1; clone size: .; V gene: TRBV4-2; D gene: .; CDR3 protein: CASSQDLMIEAFF; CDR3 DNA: TGTGCCAGCAGCCAAGATCTTATGATCGAAGCTTTCTTT
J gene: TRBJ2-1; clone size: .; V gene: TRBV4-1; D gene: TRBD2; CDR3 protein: CASSIQTGTTRRGDYNEQFF; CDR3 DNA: TGCGCCAGCAGCATACAGACCGGGACTACCCGCCGGGGCGACTACAATGAGCAGTTCTTC
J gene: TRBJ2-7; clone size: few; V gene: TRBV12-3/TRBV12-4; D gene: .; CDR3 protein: CASSPRDRSYEQYF; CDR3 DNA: TGTGCCAGCAGTCCCCGGGACCGGTCCTACGAGCAGTACTTC
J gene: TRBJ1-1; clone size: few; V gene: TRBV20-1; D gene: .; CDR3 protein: CSASLGGSEAFF; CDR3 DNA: TGCAGTGCTAGTCTGGGGGGCTCTGAAGCTTTCTTT
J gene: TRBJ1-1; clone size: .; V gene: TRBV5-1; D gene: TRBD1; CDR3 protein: CASSFDGQGTAFF; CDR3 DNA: TGCGCCAGCAGCTTCGACGGACAGGGGACAGCTTTCTTT
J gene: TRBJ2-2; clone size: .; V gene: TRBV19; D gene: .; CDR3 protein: CASSMRTNTGELFF; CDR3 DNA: TGTGCCAGTAGTATGCGGACGAACACCGGGGAGCTGTTTTTT
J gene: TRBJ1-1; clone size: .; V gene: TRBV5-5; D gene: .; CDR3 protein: CASSPGRLDTEAFF; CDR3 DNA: TGTGCCAGCAGCCCGGGGCGACTTGACACTGAAGCTTTCTTT
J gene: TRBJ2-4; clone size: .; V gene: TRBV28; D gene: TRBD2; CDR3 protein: CASGRVGAAKNIQYF; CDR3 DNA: TGTGCCAGCGGGAGGGTGGGTGCAGCCAAAAACATTCAGTACTTC
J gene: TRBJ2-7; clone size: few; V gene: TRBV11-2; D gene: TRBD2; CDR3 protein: CASSLSTGAGDEQYF; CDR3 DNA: TGTGCCAGCAGCCTCTCGACAGGAGCGGGAGACGAGCAGTACTTC
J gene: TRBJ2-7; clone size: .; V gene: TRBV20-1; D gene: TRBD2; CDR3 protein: CSARERLAGDTYEQYF; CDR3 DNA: TGCAGTGCTAGAGAACGACTAGCGGGAGACACCTACGAGCAGTACTTC
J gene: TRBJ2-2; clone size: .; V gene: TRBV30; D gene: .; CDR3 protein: CAWQLLNTGELFF; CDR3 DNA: TGTGCCTGGCAACTCTTAAACACCGGGGAGCTGTTTTTT
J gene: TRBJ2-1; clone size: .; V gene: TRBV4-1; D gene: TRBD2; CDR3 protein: CASSQELAGPSSYNEQFF; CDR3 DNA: TGCGCCAGCAGCCAAGAACTAGCGGGTCCCAGCTCCTACAATGAGCAGTTCTTC
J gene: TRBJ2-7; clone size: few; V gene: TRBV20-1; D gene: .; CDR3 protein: CSTKTGVGYEQYF; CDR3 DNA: TGCAGTACCAAGACGGGGGTTGGCTACGAGCAGTACTTC
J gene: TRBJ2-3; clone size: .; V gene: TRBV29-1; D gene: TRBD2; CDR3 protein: CSVAAGGTDTQYF; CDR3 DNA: TGCAGCGTTGCGGCGGGAGGTACAGATACGCAGTATTTT
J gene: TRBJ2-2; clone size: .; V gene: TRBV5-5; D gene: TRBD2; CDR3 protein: CASSLESSGYTGELFF; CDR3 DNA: TGTGCCAGCAGCTTGGAGTCTAGCGGGTACACCGGGGAGCTGTTTTTT
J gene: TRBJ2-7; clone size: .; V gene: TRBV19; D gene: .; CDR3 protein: CASSAGLMREQYF; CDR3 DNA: TGTGCCAGTAGTGCGGGACTCATGCGCGAGCAGTACTTC
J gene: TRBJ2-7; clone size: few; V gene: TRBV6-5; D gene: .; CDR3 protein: CASRSGGESYEQYF; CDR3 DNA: TGTGCCAGCAGGAGCGGCGGCGAGTCCTACGAGCAGTACTTC
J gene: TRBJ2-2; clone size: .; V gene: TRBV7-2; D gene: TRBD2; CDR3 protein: CASSQSGGAGELFF; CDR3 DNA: TGTGCCAGCAGCCAAAGCGGGGGGGCCGGGGAGCTGTTTTTT